The 3 T cell receptor beta chains presented below share a single source sample, sequenced in a study of response to subunit inactivated influenza vaccine. TCRdb re-derived calls from the RT-PCR reads in MiXCR, one entry per CDR3 protein. The sample lists about 540,000 distinct CDR3 sequences; roughly a quarter were seen once. This sample was also put to use in a study of T cells expressing NK-cell markers. This second report adds: A 5'RACE template switching approach incorporating UMIs was used to make TCR beta cDNA.

Source: CD4+ T cells sorted from PBMCs, taken 11 to 12 days after vaccination. These receptors all come from a man aged 45-60 years who received an inactivated influenza vaccine.

The rearrangement uses TRBV5-4 and TRBJ2-3; possibly TRBD2 for D (5 bases). Trimming removed 6 bases from V and 3 bases from J, with 17 bases in between. This CDR3 contains 15 residues. Germline CDR1 reads SGHNT; CDR2 reads YYREEE (reference sequence). This chain's CDR3 is CASTWSGASTDTQYF. Here the CDR3 DNA reads TGTGCCAGCACCTGGAGCGGTGCTAGTACAGATACGCAGTATTTT.

The genes are TRBV7-2 and TRBJ1-1; perhaps TRBD1 as D (6 bases). Germline lookup yields CDR1 SGHTA and CDR2 FQGNSA. The CDR3 loop spans 13 amino acids. Trimming removed 5 bases from V and 12 bases from J, with 19 bases in between. CDR3 residues: CASSVRAGHLTFF. In DNA form, the CDR3 reads TGTGCCAGCAGCGTAAGGGCGGGACACTTAACTTTCTTT. Full variable domain (outside the CDR3, taken from reference TRBV7-2 and TRBJ1-1): GAGVSQSPSNKVTEKGKDVELRCDPISGHTALYWYRQSLGQGLEFLIYFQGNSAPDKSGLPSDRFSAERTGGSVSTLTIQRTQQEDSAVYLCASSVRAGHLTFFGQGTRLTVV.

This clonotype was seen ten or more times. The chain recombines TRBV3-1 with TRBJ2-3; the match to TRBD2 covers 12 bases. The V segment lost 8 bases and the J segment 6 bases; nucleotides outside the gene matches: 12. The CDR3 length is 16 residues. Per germline, CDR1 LGHDT and CDR2 YNNKEL (reference sequence). CDR3 residues: CASSHTSGRRKDTQYF. DNA of the CDR3: TGTGCCAGCTCCCACACTAGCGGGAGGCGAAAGGATACGCAGTATTTT.